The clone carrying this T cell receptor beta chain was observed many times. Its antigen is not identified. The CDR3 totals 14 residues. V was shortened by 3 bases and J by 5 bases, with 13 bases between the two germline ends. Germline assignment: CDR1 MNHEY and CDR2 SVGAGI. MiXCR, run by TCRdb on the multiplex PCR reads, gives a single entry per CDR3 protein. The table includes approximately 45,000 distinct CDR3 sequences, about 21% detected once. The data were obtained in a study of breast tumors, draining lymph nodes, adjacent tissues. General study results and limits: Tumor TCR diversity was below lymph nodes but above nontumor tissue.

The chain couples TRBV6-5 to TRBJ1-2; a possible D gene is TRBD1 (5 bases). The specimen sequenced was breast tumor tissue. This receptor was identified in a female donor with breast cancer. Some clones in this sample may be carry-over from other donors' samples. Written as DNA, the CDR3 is TGTGCCAGCAGTTATCAGGGAGGGTTATATGGCTACACCTTC. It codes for CASSYQGGLYGYTF.